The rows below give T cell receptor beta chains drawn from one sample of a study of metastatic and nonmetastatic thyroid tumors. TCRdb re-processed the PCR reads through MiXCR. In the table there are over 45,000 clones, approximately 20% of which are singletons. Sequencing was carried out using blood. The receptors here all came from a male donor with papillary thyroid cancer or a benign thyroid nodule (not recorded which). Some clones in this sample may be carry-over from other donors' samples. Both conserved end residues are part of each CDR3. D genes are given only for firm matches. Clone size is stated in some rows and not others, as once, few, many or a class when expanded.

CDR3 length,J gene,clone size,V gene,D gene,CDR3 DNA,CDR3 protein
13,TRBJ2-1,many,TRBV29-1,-,TGCAGCGTTGAAGACCCCCACAGCGATGAGCAGTTCTTC,CSVEDPHSDEQFF
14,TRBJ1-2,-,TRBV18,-,TGTGCCAGCTCACCAAGTGGGACACAGTCTGGCTACACCTTC,CASSPSGTQSGYTF
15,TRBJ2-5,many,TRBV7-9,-,TGTGCCAGCAGCCCAGGACAGAGGTACCAAGAGACCCAGTACTTC,CASSPGQRYQETQYF
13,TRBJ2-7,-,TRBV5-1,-,TGCGCCAGCGTACGAGAATCAGGGGCCGAGCAGTACTTC,CASVRESGAEQYF
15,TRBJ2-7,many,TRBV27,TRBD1,TGTGCCAGCAGCATAGACAGGGTGAGCTCCTACGAGCAGTACTTC,CASSIDRVSSYEQYF
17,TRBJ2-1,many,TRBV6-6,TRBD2,TGTGCCAGCAGCCAATCCGGACTAGCGGGACGTATGTATGAGCAGTTCTTC,CASSQSGLAGRMYEQFF
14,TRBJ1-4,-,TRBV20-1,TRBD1,TGCAGTGCTAGAGACGACAGGGGGGATGAAAAACTGTTTTTT,CSARDDRGDEKLFF
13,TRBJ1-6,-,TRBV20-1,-,TGCAGTGCTAGAAAACGGCTTAATTCACCCCTCCACTTT,CSARKRLNSPLHF
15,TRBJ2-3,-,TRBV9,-,TGTGCCAGCAGCTCCTGGACAGCTAGCACAGATACGCAGTATTTT,CASSSWTASTDTQYF
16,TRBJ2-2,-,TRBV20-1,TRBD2,TGCAGTGCTAGGACGGAGCGGGAGTCGGTCACCGGGGAGCTGTTTTTT,CSARTERESVTGELFF
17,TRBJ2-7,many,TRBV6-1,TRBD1,TGTGCCAGCAGTGGGGGGACCCGGGACAGGGGGATCTACGAGCAGTACTTC,CASSGGTRDRGIYEQYF
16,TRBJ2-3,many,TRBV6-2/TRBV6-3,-,TGTGCCAGCAGTTACTCGATCTACACAGGCGCAGATACGCAGTATTTT,CASSYSIYTGADTQYF
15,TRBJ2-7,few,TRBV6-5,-,TGTGCCAGCAGTTACTCGCGGAAGAATACCTACGAGCAGTACTTC,CASSYSRKNTYEQYF
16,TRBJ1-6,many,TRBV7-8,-,TGTGCCAGCAGCTTAGTTTTCCTTGCCGGGCAATCACCCCTCCACTTT,CASSLVFLAGQSPLHF
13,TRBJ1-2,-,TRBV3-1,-,TGTACCAGCAGCCGAGCCAATAGGTATGGCTACACCTTC,CTSSRANRYGYTF
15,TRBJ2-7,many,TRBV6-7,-,TGTGCCAGCAGCCCCGGGCCTCGAAGAACTTACGAGCAGTACTTC,CASSPGPRRTYEQYF
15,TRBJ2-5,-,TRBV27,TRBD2,TGTGCCAGCCTCGTCGCTAGCGGGGGGGAGGAGACCCAGTACTTC,CASLVASGGEETQYF
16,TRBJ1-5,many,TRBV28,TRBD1,TGTGCCAGCAACCCTGTGGGACAGGGGGTAAATCAGCCCCAGCATTTT,CASNPVGQGVNQPQHF
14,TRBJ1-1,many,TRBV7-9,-,TGTGCCAGCAGCTTAATTTCTATGAACACTGAAGCTTTCTTT,CASSLISMNTEAFF
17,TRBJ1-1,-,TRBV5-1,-,TGCGCCAGCAGCTTCGATTTGGGAGCGGGGGGGAACACTGAAGCTTTCTTT,CASSFDLGAGGNTEAFF
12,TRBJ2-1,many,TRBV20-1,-,TGCAGTGGTGGGGCGGGTTACAATGAGCAGTTCTTC,CSGGAGYNEQFF
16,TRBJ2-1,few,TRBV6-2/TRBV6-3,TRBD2,TGTGCCAGCACGGCGGGAGCGCCTAGCTCCTACAATGAGCAGTTCTTC,CASTAGAPSSYNEQFF
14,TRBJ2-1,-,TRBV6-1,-,TGTGCCAGCAGCCTGGCCGTGGGGGTGGGAGAGCAGTTCTTC,CASSLAVGVGEQFF
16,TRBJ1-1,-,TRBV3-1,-,TGTGCCAGCAGCCAAGGGAGGGGCGAGGAGAGCACTGAAGCTTTCTTT,CASSQGRGEESTEAFF
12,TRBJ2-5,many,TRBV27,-,TGTGCCAGCAGTTCCCATCAAGAGACCCAGTACTTC,CASSSHQETQYF
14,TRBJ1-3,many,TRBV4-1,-,TGCGCCAGCAGCCAACACAGCTCTGGAAACACCATATATTTT,CASSQHSSGNTIYF
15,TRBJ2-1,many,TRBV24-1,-,TGTGCCACCAGTGAAGCAAGGAGCTCCTACAATGAGCAGTTCTTC,CATSEARSSYNEQFF
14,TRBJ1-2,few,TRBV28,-,TGTGCCAGCAGCCCCCCAGGGGCTAACTATGGCTACACCTTC,CASSPPGANYGYTF
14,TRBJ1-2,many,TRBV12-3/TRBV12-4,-,TGTGCCAGCAGTTTTTACCTTGGGCAAGAAAGCTACACCTTC,CASSFYLGQESYTF
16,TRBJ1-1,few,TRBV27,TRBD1,TGTGCCAGCAGTGGTCCTCGACAGGGGCCGAACACTGAAGCTTTCTTT,CASSGPRQGPNTEAFF
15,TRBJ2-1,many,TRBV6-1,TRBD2,TGTGCCAGCAGTCGGGGACTAGGGGGATACAATGAGCAGTTCTTC,CASSRGLGGYNEQFF
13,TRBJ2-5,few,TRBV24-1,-,TGTGCCATCGGGGATGGGGTTCAGGAGACCCAGTACTTC,CAIGDGVQETQYF
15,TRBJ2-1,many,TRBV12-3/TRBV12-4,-,TGTGCCAGCAGCCTCAGGGTGGGATCCTACAATGAGCAGTTCTTC,CASSLRVGSYNEQFF
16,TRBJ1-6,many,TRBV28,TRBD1,TGTGCCAGCAGTTTTCCGGACAGGGGAGGGTATTCACCCCTCCACTTT,CASSFPDRGGYSPLHF
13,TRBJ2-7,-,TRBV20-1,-,TGCAGTGCTAGAGGAGCGGAAGGTTACGAGCAGTACTTC,CSARGAEGYEQYF
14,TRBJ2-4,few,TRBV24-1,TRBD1,TGTGCCACCGCGGACAGGGGAGCCAAAAACATTCAGTACTTC,CATADRGAKNIQYF
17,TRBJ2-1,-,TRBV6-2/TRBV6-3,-,TGTGCCAGCAGTTACGCCCACAAGGGCCGAGGGTACAATGAGCAGTTCTTC,CASSYAHKGRGYNEQFF
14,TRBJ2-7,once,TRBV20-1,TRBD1,TGCAGTGCCCCGTACAGGGGCGAACCTTCCGAGCAGTACTTC,CSAPYRGEPSEQYF
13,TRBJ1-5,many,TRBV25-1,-,TGTGCCAGCAGTGAGGGGTACAATCAGCCCCAGCATTTT,CASSEGYNQPQHF